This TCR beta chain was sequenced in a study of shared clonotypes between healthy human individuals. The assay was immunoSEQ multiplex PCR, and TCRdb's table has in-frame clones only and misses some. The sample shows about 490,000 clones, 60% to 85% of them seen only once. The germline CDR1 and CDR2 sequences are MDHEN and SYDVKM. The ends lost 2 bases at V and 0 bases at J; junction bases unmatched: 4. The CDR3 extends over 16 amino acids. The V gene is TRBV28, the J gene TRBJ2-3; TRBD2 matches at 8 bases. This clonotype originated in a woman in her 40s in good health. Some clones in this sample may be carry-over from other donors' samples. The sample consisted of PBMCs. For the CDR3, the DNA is TGTGCCAGCAGTTTAACCGGGAGGGATAGCACAGATACGCAGTATTTT. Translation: CASSLTGRDSTDTQYF.